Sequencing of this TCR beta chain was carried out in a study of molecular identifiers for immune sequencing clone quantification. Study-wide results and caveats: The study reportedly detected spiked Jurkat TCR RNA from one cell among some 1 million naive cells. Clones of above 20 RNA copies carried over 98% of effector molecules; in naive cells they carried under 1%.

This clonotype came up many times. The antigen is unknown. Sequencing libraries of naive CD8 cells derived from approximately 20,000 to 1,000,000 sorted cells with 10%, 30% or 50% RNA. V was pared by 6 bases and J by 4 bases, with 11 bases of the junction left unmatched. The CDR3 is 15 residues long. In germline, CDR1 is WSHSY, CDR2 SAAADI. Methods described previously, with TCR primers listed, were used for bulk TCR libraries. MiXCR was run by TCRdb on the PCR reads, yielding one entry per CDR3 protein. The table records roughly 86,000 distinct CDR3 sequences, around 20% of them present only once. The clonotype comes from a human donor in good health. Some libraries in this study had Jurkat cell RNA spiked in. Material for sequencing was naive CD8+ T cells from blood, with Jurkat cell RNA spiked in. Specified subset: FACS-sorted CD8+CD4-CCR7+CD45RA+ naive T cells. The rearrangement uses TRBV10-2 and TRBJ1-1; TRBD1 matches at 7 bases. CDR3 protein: CASSSTTGPSTEAFF. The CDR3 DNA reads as TGCGCCAGCAGCTCCACGACAGGGCCGAGCACTGAAGCTTTCTTT.